This TCR beta chain was sequenced during a study of shared clonotypes between healthy human individuals. Findings of the study overall: Naive subsets generally had larger estimated richness than memory subsets. Sharing across four donors was highest in naive CD4 (roughly 5%) and lowest in memory CD8 (roughly 0.4%).

The CDR3 runs 13 residues. V was shortened by 3 bases and J by 1 base, with 6 bases between the two germline ends. The germline V gene has CDR1 SGHAT and CDR2 FQNNGV. As to this clone: What it binds is unknown.

Terminally differentiated effector memory CD45RA+ cells were excluded by CCR7 positive selection of CD45RO-negative cells. Those who donated, Caucasian adults without exception, all lived in Nashville, Tennessee. Assay used: immunoSEQ multiplex PCR; TCRdb lists only in-frame clones, some missing. The sample yields approximately 600,000 clones, approximately 95% seen once. The chain joins TRBV11-2 to TRBJ1-2; D gene uncertain. Sequenced sample: naive CD8+ T cells sorted from blood. The receptor was isolated from a woman aged 30 to 39 in good health. CDR3 residues: CASSFNSNYGYTF. CDR3 nucleotide sequence: TGTGCCAGCAGCTTCAACAGTAACTATGGCTACACCTTC.